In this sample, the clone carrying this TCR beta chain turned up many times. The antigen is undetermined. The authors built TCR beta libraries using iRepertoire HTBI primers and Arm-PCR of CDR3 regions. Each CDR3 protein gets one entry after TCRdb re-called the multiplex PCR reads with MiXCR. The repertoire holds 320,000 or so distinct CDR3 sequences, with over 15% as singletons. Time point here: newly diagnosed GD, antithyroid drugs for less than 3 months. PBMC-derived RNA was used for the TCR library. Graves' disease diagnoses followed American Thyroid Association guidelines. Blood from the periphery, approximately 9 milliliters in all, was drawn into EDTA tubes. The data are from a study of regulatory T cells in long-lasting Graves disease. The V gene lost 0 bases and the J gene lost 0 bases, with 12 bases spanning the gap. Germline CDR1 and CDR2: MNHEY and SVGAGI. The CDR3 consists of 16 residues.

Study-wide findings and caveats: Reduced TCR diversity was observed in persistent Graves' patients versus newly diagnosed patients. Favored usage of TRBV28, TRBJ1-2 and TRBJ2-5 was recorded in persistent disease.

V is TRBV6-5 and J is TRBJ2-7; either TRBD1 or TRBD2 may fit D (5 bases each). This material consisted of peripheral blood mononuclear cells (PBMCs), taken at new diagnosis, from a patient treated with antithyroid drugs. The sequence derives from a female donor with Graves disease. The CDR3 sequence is CASSYSLGDGSYEQYF. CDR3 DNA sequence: TGTGCCAGCAGTTACTCCCTAGGGGACGGCTCCTACGAGCAGTACTTC.